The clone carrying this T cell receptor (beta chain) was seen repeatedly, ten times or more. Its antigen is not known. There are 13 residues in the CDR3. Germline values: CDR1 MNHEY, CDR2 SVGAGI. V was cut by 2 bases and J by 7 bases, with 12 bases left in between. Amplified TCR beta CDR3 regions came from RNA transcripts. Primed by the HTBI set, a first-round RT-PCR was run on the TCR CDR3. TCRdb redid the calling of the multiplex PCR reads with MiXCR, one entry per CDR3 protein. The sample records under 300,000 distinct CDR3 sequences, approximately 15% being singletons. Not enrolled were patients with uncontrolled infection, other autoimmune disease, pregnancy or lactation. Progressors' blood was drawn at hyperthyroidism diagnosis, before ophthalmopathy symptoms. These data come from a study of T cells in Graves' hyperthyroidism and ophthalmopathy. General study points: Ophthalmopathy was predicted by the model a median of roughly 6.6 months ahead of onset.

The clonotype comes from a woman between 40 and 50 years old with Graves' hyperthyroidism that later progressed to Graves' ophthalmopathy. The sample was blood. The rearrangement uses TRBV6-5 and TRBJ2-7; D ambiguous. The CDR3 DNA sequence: TGTGCCAGCAGTTACGGTAACTCTCATGAGCAGTACTTC. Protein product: CASSYGNSHEQYF.